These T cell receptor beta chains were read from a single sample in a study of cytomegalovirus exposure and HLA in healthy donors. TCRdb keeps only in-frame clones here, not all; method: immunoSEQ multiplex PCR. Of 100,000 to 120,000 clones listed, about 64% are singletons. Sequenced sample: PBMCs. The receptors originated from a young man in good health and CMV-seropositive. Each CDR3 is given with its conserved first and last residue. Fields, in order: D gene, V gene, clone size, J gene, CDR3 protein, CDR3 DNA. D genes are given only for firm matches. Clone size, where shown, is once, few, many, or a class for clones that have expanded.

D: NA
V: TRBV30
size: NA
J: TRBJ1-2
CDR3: CAWSVFSYGYTF
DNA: TGTGCCTGGAGTGTCTTCAGTTATGGCTACACCTTC

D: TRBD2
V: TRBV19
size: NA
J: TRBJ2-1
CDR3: CASSTSGGYNEQFF
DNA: TGTGCCAGTAGTACTAGCGGTGGGTACAATGAGCAGTTCTTC

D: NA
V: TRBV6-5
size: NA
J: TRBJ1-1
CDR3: CASRGAKNTEAFF
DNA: TGTGCCAGCAGAGGAGCTAAGAACACTGAAGCTTTCTTT

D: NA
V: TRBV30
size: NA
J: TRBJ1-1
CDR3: CAWSGGGSEAFF
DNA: TGTGCCTGGAGTGGTGGGGGGTCTGAAGCTTTCTTT

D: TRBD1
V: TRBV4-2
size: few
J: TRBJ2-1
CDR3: CASRTTGVNNEQFF
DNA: TGTGCCAGCAGAACGACAGGGGTAAACAATGAGCAGTTCTTC

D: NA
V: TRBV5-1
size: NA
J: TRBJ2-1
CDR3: CASSLVGGPPYNEQFF
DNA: TGCGCCAGCAGCTTGGTGGGGGGTCCTCCCTACAATGAGCAGTTCTTC

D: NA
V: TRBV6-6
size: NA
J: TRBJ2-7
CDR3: CASGRGAGEQYF
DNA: TGTGCCAGCGGTCGGGGGGCAGGAGAGCAGTACTTC

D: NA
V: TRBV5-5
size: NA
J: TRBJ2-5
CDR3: CASSLRTIRETQYF
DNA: TGTGCCAGCAGCTTGAGGACTATCCGAGAGACCCAGTACTTC

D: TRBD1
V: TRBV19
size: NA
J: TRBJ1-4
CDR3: CASSAWDRTNEKLFF
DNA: TGTGCCAGTAGTGCATGGGACAGAACCAATGAAAAACTGTTTTTT

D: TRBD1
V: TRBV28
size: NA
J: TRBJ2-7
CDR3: CASSPQGAPYEQYF
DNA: TGTGCCAGCAGTCCACAGGGGGCACCCTACGAGCAGTACTTC

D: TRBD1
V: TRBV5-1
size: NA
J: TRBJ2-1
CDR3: CASSWDRGSEQFF
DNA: TGCGCCAGCAGCTGGGACAGGGGATCGGAGCAGTTCTTC

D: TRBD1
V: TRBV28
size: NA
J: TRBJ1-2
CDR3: CASSLDRGYGYTF
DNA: TGTGCCAGCAGTTTGGACAGGGGCTATGGCTACACCTTC

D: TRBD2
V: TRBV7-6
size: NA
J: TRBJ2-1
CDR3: CASSRSPPGLAYNEQFF
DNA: TGTGCCAGCAGCCGCTCTCCCCCAGGACTAGCCTACAATGAGCAGTTCTTC

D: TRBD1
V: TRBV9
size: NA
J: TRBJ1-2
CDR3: CASSAQDRASRGYTF
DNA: TGTGCCAGCAGCGCACAGGACAGGGCCTCGCGAGGCTACACCTTC

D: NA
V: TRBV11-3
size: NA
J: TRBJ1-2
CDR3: CASSFTQTTGFYGYTF
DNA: TGTGCCAGCAGCTTCACCCAGACGACAGGATTCTATGGCTACACCTTC